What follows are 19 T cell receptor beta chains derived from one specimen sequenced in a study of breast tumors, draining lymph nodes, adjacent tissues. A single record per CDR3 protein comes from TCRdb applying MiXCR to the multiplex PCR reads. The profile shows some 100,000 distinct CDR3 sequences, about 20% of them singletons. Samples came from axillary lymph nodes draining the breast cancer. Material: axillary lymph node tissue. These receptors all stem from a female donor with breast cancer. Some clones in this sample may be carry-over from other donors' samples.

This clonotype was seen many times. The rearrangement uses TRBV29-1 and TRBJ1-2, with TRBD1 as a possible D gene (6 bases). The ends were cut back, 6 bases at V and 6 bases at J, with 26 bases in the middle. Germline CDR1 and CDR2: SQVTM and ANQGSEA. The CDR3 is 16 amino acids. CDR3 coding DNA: TGCAGCGTAGGGGGGTTTTTTGAATCCAAACAGGATGGCTACACCTTC. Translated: CSVGGFFESKQDGYTF.

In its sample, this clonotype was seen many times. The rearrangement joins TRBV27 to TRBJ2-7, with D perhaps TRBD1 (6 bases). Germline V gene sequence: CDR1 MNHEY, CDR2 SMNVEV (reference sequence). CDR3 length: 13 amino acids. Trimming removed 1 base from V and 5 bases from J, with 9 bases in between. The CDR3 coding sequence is TGTGCCAGCAGTTTATTAGGGGGACACGAGCAGTACTTC. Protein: CASSLLGGHEQYF.

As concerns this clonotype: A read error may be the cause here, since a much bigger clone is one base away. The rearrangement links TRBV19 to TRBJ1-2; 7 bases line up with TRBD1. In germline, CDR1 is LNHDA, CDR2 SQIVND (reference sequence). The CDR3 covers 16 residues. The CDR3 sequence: CACRTSIGGVGSGYTF. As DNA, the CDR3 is TGTGCCTGTAGGACCTCAATAGGGGGCGTTGGAAGTGGCTACACCTTC. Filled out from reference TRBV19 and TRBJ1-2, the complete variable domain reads DGGITQSPKYLFRKEGQNVTLSCEQNLNHDAMYWYRQDPGQGLRLIYYSQIVNDFQKGDIAEGYSVSREKKESFPLTVTSAQKNPTAFYLCACRTSIGGVGSGYTFGSGTRLTVV.

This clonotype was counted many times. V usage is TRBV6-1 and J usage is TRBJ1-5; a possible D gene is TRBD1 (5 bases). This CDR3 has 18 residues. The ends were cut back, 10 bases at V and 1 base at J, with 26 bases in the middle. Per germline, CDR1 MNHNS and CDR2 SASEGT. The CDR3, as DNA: TGTGCCACCCTTCAGGGCAGGGTAGGGACCAGCAGCAATCAGCCCCAGCATTTT. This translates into CATLQGRVGTSSNQPQHF.

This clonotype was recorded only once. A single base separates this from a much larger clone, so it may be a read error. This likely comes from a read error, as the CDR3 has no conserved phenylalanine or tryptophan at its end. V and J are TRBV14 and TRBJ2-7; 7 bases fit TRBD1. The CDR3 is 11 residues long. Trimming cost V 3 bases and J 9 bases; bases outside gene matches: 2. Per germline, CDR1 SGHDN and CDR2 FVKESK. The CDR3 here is CASSQGTVQYL. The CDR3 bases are TGTGCCAGCAGCCAGGGGACAGTGCAGTACCTC.

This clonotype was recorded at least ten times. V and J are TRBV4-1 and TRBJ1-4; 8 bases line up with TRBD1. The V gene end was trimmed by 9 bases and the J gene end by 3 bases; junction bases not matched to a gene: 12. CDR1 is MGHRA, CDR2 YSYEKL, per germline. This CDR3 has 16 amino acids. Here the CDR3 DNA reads TGCGCCAGGAAGGACAGGGCCTCTCCGCCTAATGAAAAACTGTTTTTT. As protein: CARKDRASPPNEKLFF.

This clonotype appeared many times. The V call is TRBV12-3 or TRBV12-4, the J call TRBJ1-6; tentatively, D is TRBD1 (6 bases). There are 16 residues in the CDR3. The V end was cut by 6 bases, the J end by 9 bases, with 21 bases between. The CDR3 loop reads CASSLGGLGSGSPLHF. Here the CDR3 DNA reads TGTGCCAGCAGCCTAGGGGGGTTGGGGAGTGGTTCACCCCTCCACTTT.

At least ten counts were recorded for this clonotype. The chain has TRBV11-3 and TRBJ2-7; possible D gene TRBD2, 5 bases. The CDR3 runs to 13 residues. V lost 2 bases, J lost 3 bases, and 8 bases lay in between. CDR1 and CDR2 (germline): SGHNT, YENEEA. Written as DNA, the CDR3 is TGTGCCAGCAGCTTATGGGCGGGCTACGAGCAGTACTTC. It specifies CASSLWAGYEQYF.

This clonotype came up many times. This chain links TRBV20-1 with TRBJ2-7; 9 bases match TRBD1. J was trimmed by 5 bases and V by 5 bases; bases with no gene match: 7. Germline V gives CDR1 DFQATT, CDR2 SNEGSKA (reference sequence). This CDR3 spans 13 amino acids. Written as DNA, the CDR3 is TGCAGTGCTCCTCGGACAGGGGTAAACGAGCAGTACTTC. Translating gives CSAPRTGVNEQYF.

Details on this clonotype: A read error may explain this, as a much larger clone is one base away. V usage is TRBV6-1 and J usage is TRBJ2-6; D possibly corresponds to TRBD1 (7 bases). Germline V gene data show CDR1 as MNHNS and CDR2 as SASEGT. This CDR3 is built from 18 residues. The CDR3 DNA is TGTGCCAGCAGTGAAGCTTTGGAGGGGGCGCCTGGGGTCAACGTCCTGACTTTC. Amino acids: CASSEALEGAPGVNVLTF.

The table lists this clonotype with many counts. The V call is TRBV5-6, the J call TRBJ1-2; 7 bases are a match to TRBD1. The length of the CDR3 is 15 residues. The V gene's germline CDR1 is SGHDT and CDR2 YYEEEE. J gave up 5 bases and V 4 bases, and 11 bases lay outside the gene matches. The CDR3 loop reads CASSPPEGARYGYTF. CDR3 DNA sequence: TGTGCCAGCAGCCCACCGGAGGGGGCGCGGTATGGCTACACCTTC.

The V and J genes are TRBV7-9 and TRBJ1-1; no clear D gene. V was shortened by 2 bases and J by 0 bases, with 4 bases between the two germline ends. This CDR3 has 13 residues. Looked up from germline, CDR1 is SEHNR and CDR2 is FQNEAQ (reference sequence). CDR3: CASSLRMNTEAFF. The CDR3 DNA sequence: TGTGCCAGCAGCTTACGCATGAACACTGAAGCTTTCTTT.

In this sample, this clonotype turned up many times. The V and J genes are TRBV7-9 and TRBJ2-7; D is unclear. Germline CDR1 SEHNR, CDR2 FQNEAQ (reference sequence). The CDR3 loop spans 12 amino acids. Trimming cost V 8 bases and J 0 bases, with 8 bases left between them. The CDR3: CASAEASYEQYF. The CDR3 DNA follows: TGTGCCAGCGCCGAGGCCTCCTACGAGCAGTACTTC.

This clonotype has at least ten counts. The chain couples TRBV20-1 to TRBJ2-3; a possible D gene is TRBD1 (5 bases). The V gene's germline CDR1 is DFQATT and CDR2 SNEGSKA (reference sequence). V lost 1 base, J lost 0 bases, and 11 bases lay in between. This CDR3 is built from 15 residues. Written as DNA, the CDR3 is TGCAGTGCTAGAGGGGGCACAGCTAGCACAGATACGCAGTATTTT. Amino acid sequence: CSARGGTASTDTQYF.

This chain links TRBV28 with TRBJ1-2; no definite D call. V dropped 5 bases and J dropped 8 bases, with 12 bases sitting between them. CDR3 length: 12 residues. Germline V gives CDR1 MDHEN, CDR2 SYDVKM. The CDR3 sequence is CASSPGLGGYTF. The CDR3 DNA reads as TGTGCCAGCAGTCCCGGACTCGGAGGCTACACCTTC.

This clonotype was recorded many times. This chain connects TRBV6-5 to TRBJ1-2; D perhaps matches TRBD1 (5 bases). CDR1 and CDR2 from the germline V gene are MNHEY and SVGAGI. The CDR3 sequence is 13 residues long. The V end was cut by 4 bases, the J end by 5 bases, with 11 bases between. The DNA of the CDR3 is TGTGCCAGCAGTTCTCCGGGGGTTTATGGCTACACCTTC. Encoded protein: CASSSPGVYGYTF.

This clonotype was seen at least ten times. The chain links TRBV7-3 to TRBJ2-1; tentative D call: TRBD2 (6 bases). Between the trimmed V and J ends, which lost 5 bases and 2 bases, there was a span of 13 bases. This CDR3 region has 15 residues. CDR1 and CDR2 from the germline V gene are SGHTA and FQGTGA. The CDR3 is CASSLLGSPYNEQFF. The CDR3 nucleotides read TGTGCCAGCAGCCTGCTCGGGAGCCCCTACAATGAGCAGTTCTTC. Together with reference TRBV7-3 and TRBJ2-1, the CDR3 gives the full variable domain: GAGVSQTPSNKVTEKGKYVELRCDPISGHTALYWYRQSLGQGPEFLIYFQGTGAADDSGLPNDRFFAVRPEGSVSTLKIQRTERGDSAVYLCASSLLGSPYNEQFFGPGTRLTVL.

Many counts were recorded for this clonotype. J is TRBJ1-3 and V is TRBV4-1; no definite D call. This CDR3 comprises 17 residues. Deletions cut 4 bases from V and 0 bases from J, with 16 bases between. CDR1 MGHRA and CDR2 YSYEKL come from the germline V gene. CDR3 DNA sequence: TGCGCCAGCAGCCGCACTGATTTAGTTAACTCTGGAAACACCATATATTTT. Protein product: CASSRTDLVNSGNTIYF.

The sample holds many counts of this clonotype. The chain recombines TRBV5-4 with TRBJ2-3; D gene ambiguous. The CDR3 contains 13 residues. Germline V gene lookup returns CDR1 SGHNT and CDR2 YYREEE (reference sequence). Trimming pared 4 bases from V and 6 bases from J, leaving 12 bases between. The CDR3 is CASSPRGPDTQYF. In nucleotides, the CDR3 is TGTGCCAGCAGCCCCCGCGGCCCGGATACGCAGTATTTT.